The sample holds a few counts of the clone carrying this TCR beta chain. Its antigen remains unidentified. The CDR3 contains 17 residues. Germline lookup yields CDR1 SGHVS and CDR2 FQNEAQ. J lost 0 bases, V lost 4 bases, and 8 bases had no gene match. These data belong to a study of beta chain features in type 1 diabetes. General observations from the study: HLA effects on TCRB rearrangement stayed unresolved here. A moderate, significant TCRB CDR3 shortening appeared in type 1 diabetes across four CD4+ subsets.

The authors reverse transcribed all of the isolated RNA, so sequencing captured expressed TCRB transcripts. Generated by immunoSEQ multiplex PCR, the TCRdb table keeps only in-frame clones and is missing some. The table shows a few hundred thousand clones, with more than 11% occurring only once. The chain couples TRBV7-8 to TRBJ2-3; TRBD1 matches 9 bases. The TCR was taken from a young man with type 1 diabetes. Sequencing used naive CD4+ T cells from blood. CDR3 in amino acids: CASSYLRGQGSTDTQYF. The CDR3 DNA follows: TGTGCCAGCAGCTACCTTAGAGGACAGGGGAGCACAGATACGCAGTATTTT.